This TCR beta chain was profiled in a study of T-cell reconstitution after alpha-beta-depleted transplantation in children. During its preparation, the TCRbeta library received unique molecular identifiers. A single record per CDR3 protein comes from TCRdb applying MiXCR to the PCR reads. In the table there are 500,000 to 600,000 distinct CDR3 sequences, around a third of which are singletons. V gave up 4 bases and J gave up 0 bases, with 9 bases separating them. From germline, CDR1 is SGHVS and CDR2 FNYEAQ. This CDR3 contains 14 residues. The chain uses TRBV7-6 and TRBJ1-1; maybe TRBD1 (5 bases). The receptor's source is a human donor who donated a stem cell graft to a child with aplastic anemia. The sequencing here drew on PBMCs from the stem cell graft donor, taken from the stem cell graft. This chain's CDR3 is CASSSLQVNTEAFF. CDR3 nucleotides: TGTGCCAGCAGCTCCTTACAGGTGAACACTGAAGCTTTCTTT.